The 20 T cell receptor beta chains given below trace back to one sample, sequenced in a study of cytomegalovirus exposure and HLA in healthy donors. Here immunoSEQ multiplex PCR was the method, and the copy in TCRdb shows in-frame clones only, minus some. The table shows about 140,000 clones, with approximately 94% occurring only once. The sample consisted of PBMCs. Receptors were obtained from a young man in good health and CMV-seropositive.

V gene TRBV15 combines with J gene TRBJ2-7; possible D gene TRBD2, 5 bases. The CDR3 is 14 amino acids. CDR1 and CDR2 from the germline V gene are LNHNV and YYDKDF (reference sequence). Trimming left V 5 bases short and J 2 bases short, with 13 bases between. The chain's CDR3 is CATSLAPSTYEQYF. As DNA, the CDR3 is TGTGCCACCAGCTTAGCGCCGTCCACCTACGAGCAGTACTTC.

CDR3 DNA sequence: TGTGCCAGTAGTGATAGCGGGAGTCCTTTCGGTGAGCAGTTCTTC. This sequence encodes CASSDSGSPFGEQFF. The chain combines TRBV19 with TRBJ2-1; 9 positions agree with TRBD2. V shed 5 bases, J shed 9 bases, and the junction held 11 bases outside the gene matches. The germline V gene has CDR1 LNHDA and CDR2 SQIVND (reference sequence). This CDR3 comprises 15 residues.

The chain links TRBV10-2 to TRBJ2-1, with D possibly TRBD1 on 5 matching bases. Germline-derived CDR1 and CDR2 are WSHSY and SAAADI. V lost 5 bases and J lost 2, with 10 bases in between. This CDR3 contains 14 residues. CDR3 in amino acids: CASSTGDPYNEQFF. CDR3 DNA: TGCGCCAGCAGTACAGGAGACCCCTACAATGAGCAGTTCTTC.

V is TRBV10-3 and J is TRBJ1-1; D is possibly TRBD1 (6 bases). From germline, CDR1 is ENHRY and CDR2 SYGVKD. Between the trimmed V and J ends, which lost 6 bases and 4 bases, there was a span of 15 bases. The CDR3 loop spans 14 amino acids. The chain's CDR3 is CAISAQGRSTEAFF. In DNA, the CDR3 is TGTGCCATCAGCGCTCAGGGGCGGAGCACTGAAGCTTTCTTT.

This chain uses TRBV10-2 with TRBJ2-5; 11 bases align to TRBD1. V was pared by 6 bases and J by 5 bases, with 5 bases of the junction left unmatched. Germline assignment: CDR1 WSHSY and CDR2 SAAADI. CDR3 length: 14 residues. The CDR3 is CASRAGQGAETQYF. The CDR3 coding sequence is TGCGCCAGCAGAGCTGGACAGGGGGCTGAGACCCAGTACTTC.

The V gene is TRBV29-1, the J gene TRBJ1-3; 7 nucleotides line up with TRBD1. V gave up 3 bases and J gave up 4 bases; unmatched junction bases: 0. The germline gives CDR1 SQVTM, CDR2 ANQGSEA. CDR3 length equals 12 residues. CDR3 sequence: CSVEGQGNTIYF. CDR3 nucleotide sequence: TGCAGCGTTGAGGGACAGGGAAACACCATATATTTT. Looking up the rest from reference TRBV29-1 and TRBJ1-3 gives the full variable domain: SAVISQKPSRDICQRGTSLTIQCQVDSQVTMMFWYRQQPGQSLTLIATANQGSEATYESGFVIDKFPISRPNLTFSTLTVSNMSPEDSSIYLCSVEGQGNTIYFGEGSWLTVV.

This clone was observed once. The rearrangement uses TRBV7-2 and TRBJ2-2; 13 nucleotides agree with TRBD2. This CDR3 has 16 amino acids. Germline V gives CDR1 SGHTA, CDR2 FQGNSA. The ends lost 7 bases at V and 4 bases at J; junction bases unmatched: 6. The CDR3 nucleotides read TGTGCCAGCACCCCACTAGCGGGAGGGGGCACCGGGGAGCTGTTTTTT. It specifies CASTPLAGGGTGELFF.

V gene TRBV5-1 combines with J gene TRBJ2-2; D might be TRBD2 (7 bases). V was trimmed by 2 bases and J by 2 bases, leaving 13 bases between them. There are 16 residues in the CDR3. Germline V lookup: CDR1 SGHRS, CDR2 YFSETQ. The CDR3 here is CASSFARGGNTGELFF. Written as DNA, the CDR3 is TGCGCCAGCAGCTTTGCAAGGGGGGGAAACACCGGGGAGCTGTTTTTT.

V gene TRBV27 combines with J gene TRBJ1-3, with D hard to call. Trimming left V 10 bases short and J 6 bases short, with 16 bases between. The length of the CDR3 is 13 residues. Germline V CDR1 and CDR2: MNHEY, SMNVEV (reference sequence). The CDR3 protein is CATSARGANTIYF. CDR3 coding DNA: TGTGCCACCTCGGCCCGGGGTGCAAACACCATATATTTT.

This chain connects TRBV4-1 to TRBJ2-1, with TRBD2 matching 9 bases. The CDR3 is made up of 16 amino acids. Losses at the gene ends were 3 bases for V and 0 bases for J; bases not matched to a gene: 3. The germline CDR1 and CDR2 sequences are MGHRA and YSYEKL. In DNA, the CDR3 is TGCGCCAGCAGCCAGTTTAGCGGGAGCTCCTACAATGAGCAGTTCTTC. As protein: CASSQFSGSSYNEQFF.

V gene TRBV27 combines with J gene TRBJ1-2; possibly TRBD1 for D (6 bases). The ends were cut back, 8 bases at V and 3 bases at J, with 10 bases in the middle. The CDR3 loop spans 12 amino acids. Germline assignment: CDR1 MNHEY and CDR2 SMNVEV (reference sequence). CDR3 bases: TGTGCCAGCTCTCCAGGGGACTATGGCTACACCTTC. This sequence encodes CASSPGDYGYTF.

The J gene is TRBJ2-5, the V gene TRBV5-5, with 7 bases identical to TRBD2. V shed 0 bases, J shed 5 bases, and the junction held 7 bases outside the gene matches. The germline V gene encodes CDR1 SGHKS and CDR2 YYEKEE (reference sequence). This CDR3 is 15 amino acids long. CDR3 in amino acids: CASSLAGGVWETQYF. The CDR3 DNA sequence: TGTGCCAGCAGCTTGGCGGGAGGTGTCTGGGAGACCCAGTACTTC.

The DNA for the CDR3 is TGTGCCAGCAGTGAGATCTATGTCGTGGCAGGGGGGAACAATGAGCAGTTCTTC. It is translated as CASSEIYVVAGGNNEQFF. The V gene is TRBV25-1, the J gene TRBJ2-1; possible D gene TRBD1, 7 bases. This CDR3 has 18 residues. V gave up 3 bases and J gave up 5 bases, with 23 bases separating them. The germline gives CDR1 MGHDK, CDR2 SYGVNS.

DNA for the CDR3: TGTGCCAGCTCACCAACAGCAGACAGGCTCTCGACCCGCTACACCTTC. Amino acid sequence: CASSPTADRLSTRYTF. The V gene is TRBV18, the J gene TRBJ1-2, with a tentative D call TRBD1 (6 bases). Germline assignment: CDR1 KGHSH and CDR2 LQKENI. CDR3 length: 16 residues. Between the trimmed V and J ends, which lost 2 bases and 9 bases, there was a span of 22 bases.

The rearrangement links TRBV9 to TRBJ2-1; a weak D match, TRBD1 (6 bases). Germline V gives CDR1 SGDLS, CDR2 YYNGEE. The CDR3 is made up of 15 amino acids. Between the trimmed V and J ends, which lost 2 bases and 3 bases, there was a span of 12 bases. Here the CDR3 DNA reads TGTGCCAGCAGCGTCACCGGGACAAACTACAATGAGCAGTTCTTC. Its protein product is CASSVTGTNYNEQFF.

The CDR3 bases are TGTGCCAGCAGTTTATCGCGGCTTGTCGGCAGGGGGCGTGGAGAGACCCAGTACTTC. Residues: CASSLSRLVGRGRGETQYF. This sequence joins TRBV27 and TRBJ2-5; 8 bases fit TRBD1. The CDR3 extends over 19 amino acids. Germline V gene data show CDR1 as MNHEY and CDR2 as SMNVEV (reference sequence). Trimming took 0 bases from V and 4 from J; bases not matched to a gene: 16.

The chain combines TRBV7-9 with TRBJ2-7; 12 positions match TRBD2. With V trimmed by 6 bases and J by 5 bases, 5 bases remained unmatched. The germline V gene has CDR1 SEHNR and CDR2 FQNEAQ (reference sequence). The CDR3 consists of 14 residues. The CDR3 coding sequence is TGTGCCAGCAGTTTGGGACTAGCGGGCCACGAGCAGTACTTC. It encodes CASSLGLAGHEQYF.

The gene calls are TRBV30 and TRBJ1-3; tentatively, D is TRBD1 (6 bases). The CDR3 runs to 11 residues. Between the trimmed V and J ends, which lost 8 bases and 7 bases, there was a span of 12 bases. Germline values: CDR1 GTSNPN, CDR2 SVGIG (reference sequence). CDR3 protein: CAGFTGNTIYF. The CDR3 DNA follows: TGTGCCGGATTTACAGGGAACACCATATATTTT.

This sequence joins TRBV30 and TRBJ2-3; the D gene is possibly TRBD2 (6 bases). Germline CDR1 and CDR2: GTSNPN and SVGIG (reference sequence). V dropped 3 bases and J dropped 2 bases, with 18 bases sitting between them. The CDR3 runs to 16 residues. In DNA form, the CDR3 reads TGTGCCTGGAGGGCACGACTAGGTGGGGACACAGATACGCAGTATTTT. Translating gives CAWRARLGGDTDTQYF.

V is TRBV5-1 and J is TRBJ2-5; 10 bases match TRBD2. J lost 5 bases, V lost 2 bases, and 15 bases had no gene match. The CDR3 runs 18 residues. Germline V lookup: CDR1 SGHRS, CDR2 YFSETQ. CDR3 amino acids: CASSLNMLAGVRGETQYF. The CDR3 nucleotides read TGCGCCAGCAGCTTAAATATGCTAGCGGGAGTAAGGGGGGAGACCCAGTACTTC. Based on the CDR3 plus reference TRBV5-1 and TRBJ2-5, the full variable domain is KAGVTQTPRYLIKTRGQQVTLSCSPISGHRSVSWYQQTPGQGLQFLFEYFSETQRNKGNFPGRFSGRQFSNSRSEMNVSTLELGDSALYLCASSLNMLAGVRGETQYFGPGTRLLVL.